Listed below are T cell receptor beta chains from one sample, sequenced in a study of cytomegalovirus exposure and HLA in healthy donors. Sequencing was performed with immunoSEQ multiplex PCR; in TCRdb, only in-frame clones are kept and a portion is missing. Of about 140,000 clones detected, 70% to 80% appear once; the ten largest clones hold roughly 10%. Sequencing was performed on PBMCs. These receptors all stem from a woman between 45 and 60 years old in good health and CMV-seropositive. Both conserved end residues are part of each CDR3. D genes are given only for firm matches. Only some rows state a clone size, as once, few, many or a class for expanded clones.

TRBD2,-,TRBV7-3,TRBJ2-2,TGTGCCAGCAGCTTAGCGGGGGGGAACACCGGGGAGCTGTTTTTT,CASSLAGGNTGELFF
-,-,TRBV29-1,TRBJ1-1,TGCAGCGTTGAAGTTGGGGGGATCACTGAAGCTTTCTTT,CSVEVGGITEAFF
-,once,TRBV27,TRBJ1-2,TGTGCCAGCAGTTTGCGCGCAGGGAATGGCTACACCTTC,CASSLRAGNGYTF
-,once,TRBV19,TRBJ1-6,TGTGCCAGTAGTATAGCTCATCGACAGGATCGGATTTCACCCCTCCACTTT,CASSIAHRQDRISPLHF
-,-,TRBV6-1,TRBJ1-2,TGTGCCAGCAGTGAAGGCCTGGGGGCGAGATATGGCTACACCTTC,CASSEGLGARYGYTF
-,once,TRBV7-3,TRBJ2-5,TGTGCCAGCAGCAGGGACTCAAAAGAGACCCAGTACTTC,CASSRDSKETQYF
-,few,TRBV6-5,TRBJ2-1,TGTGCCAGCAGTACCGACTTGCGGGGATACAATGAGCAGTTCTTC,CASSTDLRGYNEQFF
-,-,TRBV2,TRBJ1-6,TGTGCCAGCAGTGAAGTACGGGGAGATTCACCCCTCCACTTT,CASSEVRGDSPLHF
TRBD1,-,TRBV28,TRBJ2-5,TGTGCCAGCAGGGACAGGGAGTGGCAAGAGACCCAGTACTTC,CASRDREWQETQYF
-,-,TRBV7-9,TRBJ2-1,TGTGCCAGCAGCTTAACTTTGTCCTTGAATGAGCAGTTCTTC,CASSLTLSLNEQFF
-,-,TRBV6-1,TRBJ2-2,TGTGCCAGCAACCCCGAGAGCACCGGGGAGCTGTTTTTT,CASNPESTGELFF
-,-,TRBV5-6,TRBJ2-7,TGTGCCAGCAGCTTATGGACAGTCTCCTACGAGCAGTACTTC,CASSLWTVSYEQYF
TRBD2,few,TRBV6-5,TRBJ2-1,TGTGCCAGCTCGGCAAGCGGGGGGCTTAACAATGAGCAGTTCTTC,CASSASGGLNNEQFF
-,-,TRBV12-5,TRBJ2-1,TGTGCTAGTGGTTTGATTGAGGGAGCGGAAAGGAGGGATACAAATGAGCAGTTCTTC,CASGLIEGAERRDTNEQFF
TRBD1,once,TRBV5-1,TRBJ1-6,TGCGCCAGCAGCTTGGCACCAGGGGGTGACTCACCCCTCCACTTT,CASSLAPGGDSPLHF
TRBD2,-,TRBV7-9,TRBJ2-1,TGTTCCAGCAGCTTACCCCCCCGACTAGCGGGGGCCAGGGGGGAGCAGTTCTTC,CSSSLPPRLAGARGEQFF
TRBD1,-,TRBV7-9,TRBJ2-7,TGTGCCAGCAGCTTATTCGACAGGGGCCCTACCTACGAGCAGTACTTC,CASSLFDRGPTYEQYF
TRBD1,-,TRBV18,TRBJ2-4,TGTGCCAGCTCACCAAAAACCGCGGGACAGGGAACCCAAAACATTCAGTACTTC,CASSPKTAGQGTQNIQYF
TRBD2,-,TRBV6-1,TRBJ2-5,TGTGCCAGCAGTGAAGTCCCGGGAAGCGGGGGAGAGACCCAGTACTTC,CASSEVPGSGGETQYF
TRBD2,once,TRBV4-2,TRBJ2-7,TGTGCCAGCAGCCAGTTGGCGGGGGGCTACGAGCAGTACTTC,CASSQLAGGYEQYF
TRBD2,once,TRBV6-1,TRBJ2-3,TGTGCCAGCAGTGAAGGCATTAGCGGGGGGGACACAGATACGCAGTATTTT,CASSEGISGGDTDTQYF
TRBD1,few,TRBV6-1,TRBJ2-7,TGTGCCAGCAGTGACGGGACAGCGTTAACCTACGAGCAGTACTTC,CASSDGTALTYEQYF
-,-,TRBV10-3,TRBJ2-5,TGTGCCATCAGTCCAGGACTGGTCCAAGAGACCCAGTACTTC,CAISPGLVQETQYF
TRBD2,-,TRBV7-2,TRBJ2-5,TGTGCCAGCAGCTTAGGGACTAGCGGGGTCCCGGGGGGAGAGACCCAGTACTTC,CASSLGTSGVPGGETQYF
TRBD1,-,TRBV19,TRBJ1-5,TGTGCCAGTAGACAGGGACAGGGCAATCAGCCCCAGCATTTT,CASRQGQGNQPQHF
-,-,TRBV29-1,TRBJ1-3,TGCAGCGTTGACAGGGGTGGAAACACCATATATTTT,CSVDRGGNTIYF
TRBD1,-,TRBV2,TRBJ1-5,TGTGTCAGCACAAAATGGACAGGGAGTCATCAGCCCCAGCATTTT,CVSTKWTGSHQPQHF
TRBD1,-,TRBV30,TRBJ2-7,TGTGCCTGGAGCCGCGGGGGGACAGGGGGCTACGAGCAGTACTTC,CAWSRGGTGGYEQYF
TRBD1,-,TRBV20-1,TRBJ2-7,TGCAGTGCTAGCAGGGGGTACGAGCAGTACTTC,CSASRGYEQYF
-,-,TRBV19,TRBJ1-1,TGTGCCAGTAGTGACCTTGGAGACACTGAAGCTTTCTTT,CASSDLGDTEAFF
TRBD2,-,TRBV11-3,TRBJ2-1,TGTGCCAGCAGCTTGAGTAGCGGGGGATACTACAATGAGCAGTTCTTC,CASSLSSGGYYNEQFF
-,-,TRBV4-1,TRBJ1-4,TGCGCCAGCAGCCAAGGGGACTTTGTCGGGGAAAAACTGTTTTTT,CASSQGDFVGEKLFF
-,-,TRBV27,TRBJ1-2,TGTGCCAGCAGTCCATGGACGGGAGCTAACTATGGCTACACCTTC,CASSPWTGANYGYTF
TRBD1,-,TRBV28,TRBJ2-2,TGTGCCAGCAGTTTCCAGACAGGGGGATACACCGGGGAGCTGTTTTTT,CASSFQTGGYTGELFF
-,-,TRBV30,TRBJ2-7,TGTGCCTGGAGTGTAAGGTCGAGCGAGCAGTACTTC,CAWSVRSSEQYF
TRBD1,-,TRBV30,TRBJ1-3,TGTGCCTGGAGTCAGGGGGCGCGTAACACCATATATTTT,CAWSQGARNTIYF
TRBD1,-,TRBV27,TRBJ2-7,TGTGCCAGCAGTGCCCGGGACAGCCTCTACGAGCAGTACTTC,CASSARDSLYEQYF
-,-,TRBV6-1,TRBJ1-1,TGTGCCAGCCTAGAGTCAGAAAACACTGAAGCTTTCTTT,CASLESENTEAFF
-,-,TRBV5-4,TRBJ2-3,TGTGCCAGCAGCAGCCCACGAGATACGCAGTATTTT,CASSSPRDTQYF
TRBD1,once,TRBV7-3,TRBJ1-1,TGTGCCAGCAGTTTTCAAACAGGGGGAACTGAAGCTTTCTTT,CASSFQTGGTEAFF
-,-,TRBV29-1,TRBJ1-2,TGCAGCGTTGAACCAGCTAACTATGGCTACACCTTC,CSVEPANYGYTF
-,-,TRBV30,TRBJ2-2,TGTGCCTGGGATGGGATAGGGAGAGCTAACACCGGGGAGCTGTTTTTT,CAWDGIGRANTGELFF
-,-,TRBV27,TRBJ2-3,TGTGCCAGCAGACCCCCCCTTACAGGGTTGGGCGCAGATACGCAGTATTTT,CASRPPLTGLGADTQYF
TRBD1,-,TRBV2,TRBJ1-2,TGTGCCAGCACCATGGACAGGGTCGAGAACTATGGCTACACCTTC,CASTMDRVENYGYTF
-,-,TRBV6-6,TRBJ2-3,TGTGCCAGCACTGGGGGTGCGGGGCACGGGGCAGATACGCAGTATTTT,CASTGGAGHGADTQYF
TRBD1,-,TRBV5-4,TRBJ1-6,TGTGCCAGCAGCAGGGGACAGGTCTATAATTCACCCCTCCACTTT,CASSRGQVYNSPLHF
-,once,TRBV6-1,TRBJ1-5,TGTGCCAGCGTTCGGGATCTCAATCAGCCCCAGCATTTT,CASVRDLNQPQHF
-,-,TRBV27,TRBJ2-7,TGTGCCAGCGGAGTCGGCGGGTCCTACGAGCAGTACTTC,CASGVGGSYEQYF
TRBD1,-,TRBV4-1,TRBJ2-7,TGCGCCAGCAGGTTCCGGGACAGGGCTCCCTACGAGCAGTACTTC,CASRFRDRAPYEQYF
TRBD2,-,TRBV4-2,TRBJ2-1,TGTGCCAGCAGCCGGACTAGCGGGGAGACCTTCCCCTCCTACAATGAGCAGTTCTTC,CASSRTSGETFPSYNEQFF
-,-,TRBV19,TRBJ2-1,TGTGCCAGTAGTATAGAGCCCAGGGGCGGCTACAATGAGCAGTTCTTC,CASSIEPRGGYNEQFF
TRBD2,-,TRBV2,TRBJ2-1,TGTGCCAGCAGACCGGGACTAGCGGCGTATGAGCAGTTCTTC,CASRPGLAAYEQFF
-,-,TRBV11-2,TRBJ2-4,TGTGCCAGCAGCTTAATCTGGGACTCCAAAAACATTCAGTACTTC,CASSLIWDSKNIQYF
TRBD2,-,TRBV9,TRBJ2-1,TGTGCCAGCAGCAGCGGGACTCACGTCGGCTATGAGCAGTTCTTC,CASSSGTHVGYEQFF
-,-,TRBV18,TRBJ1-2,TGTGCCAGCTCACCACGGACGGGGGATGGCTACACCTTC,CASSPRTGDGYTF